This is a list of T cell receptor beta chains from one sample in a study of cytomegalovirus exposure and HLA in healthy donors. Here immunoSEQ multiplex PCR was the method, and the copy in TCRdb shows in-frame clones only, minus some. Of tens of thousands of clones in the sample, approximately 80% were seen once. Sequences were obtained from PBMCs. The receptor set was obtained from a man aged 18 to 35 in good health and CMV-seropositive. Each CDR3 is given with its conserved first and last residue. Each record gives: J gene, clone size, D gene, V gene, CDR3 DNA, CDR3 protein. The D gene is left open where the match is weak. Clone sizes are given selectively: once, few, many, or a class where the clone is expanded.

>TRBJ1-2|-|TRBD1|TRBV7-8
TGTGCCAGCAGCTTAGGGACAGGGAGCTATGGCTACACCTTC
CASSLGTGSYGYTF
>TRBJ1-2|once|-|TRBV29-1
TGCAGCGCTGGGGCGAGAAACTATGGCTACACCTTC
CSAGARNYGYTF
>TRBJ1-1|-|TRBD1|TRBV5-6
TGTGCCAGCAGTCGGGACAGGGGGCACTCGAACACTGAAGCTTTCTTT
CASSRDRGHSNTEAFF
>TRBJ1-1|few|-|TRBV6-1
TGTGCCAGCAGTGACGGACAAGTGAACACTGAAGCTTTCTTT
CASSDGQVNTEAFF
>TRBJ2-3|-|-|TRBV29-1
TGCAGCGTTGGTGGCAGGGTAAAATTGGATACGCAGTATTTT
CSVGGRVKLDTQYF
>TRBJ2-5|-|-|TRBV28
TGTGCCTCACATTATAGCCCCTTAGAGACCCAGTACTTC
CASHYSPLETQYF
>TRBJ2-5|-|-|TRBV5-1
TGCGCCAGCAGATTAGACCAAGAGACCCAGTACTTC
CASRLDQETQYF
>TRBJ2-7|-|TRBD1|TRBV14
TGTGCCAGCAGCTACGGGACAGGACTCTACGAGCAGTACTTC
CASSYGTGLYEQYF
>TRBJ1-5|few|-|TRBV10-3
TGTGCCATCAGTTCCGGACAGAGCAATCAGCCCCAGCATTTT
CAISSGQSNQPQHF
>TRBJ2-5|-|TRBD2|TRBV2
TGTGCCAGCAGCCTAACTAGCGGGTGGGGAGAGACCCAGTACTTC
CASSLTSGWGETQYF
>TRBJ1-1|few|TRBD1|TRBV7-9
TGTGCCAGCAGCGCCTGGGACAGGATGAACACTGAAGCTTTCTTT
CASSAWDRMNTEAFF
>TRBJ2-7|-|-|TRBV4-2
TGTGCCAGCAGCCAAGAAGGAGGGTACGAGCAGTACTTC
CASSQEGGYEQYF
>TRBJ2-5|-|-|TRBV7-9
TGTGCCAGCAGCTTATCAGGGTCACAAGAGACCCAGTACTTC
CASSLSGSQETQYF
>TRBJ1-2|-|-|TRBV10-3
TGTGCCATCAGTGTCGGGGAAGGTCAGAGTGGCTACACCTTC
CAISVGEGQSGYTF
>TRBJ1-5|-|-|TRBV27
TGTGCCAGCAGTCGACAAAGCAATCAGCCCCAGCATTTT
CASSRQSNQPQHF
>TRBJ2-7|-|TRBD2|TRBV10-3
TGTGCCAGCGGCCCCAGCGGGGGGCGAGACTACGAGCAGTACTTC
CASGPSGGRDYEQYF
>TRBJ1-1|-|-|TRBV2
TGTGCCAGCAGCCCCCAGAATCGGGGTTCAGGAACTGAAGCTTTCTTT
CASSPQNRGSGTEAFF
>TRBJ2-5|-|TRBD1|TRBV29-1
TGCAGCGTTGATCAGGAAGGGACAGGGGTCTTAGAGACCCAGTACTTC
CSVDQEGTGVLETQYF
>TRBJ1-2|-|-|TRBV29-1
TGCAGCGTTGAGGAGGGGTACGGCTACACCTTC
CSVEEGYGYTF
>TRBJ2-7|-|TRBD2|TRBV27
TGTGCCAGCAGTTTGTCAGCGGGAGGTTCCTACGAGCAGTACTTC
CASSLSAGGSYEQYF
>TRBJ2-7|-|-|TRBV10-3
TGTGCCATCAACTCCAGGGAGGATTACGAGCAGTACTTC
CAINSREDYEQYF
>TRBJ1-1|-|TRBD1|TRBV30
TGTGCCTGGGACTCCCGGGACAGGGGGCTTGGAGCGGGCGCTTTCTTT
CAWDSRDRGLGAGAFF
>TRBJ2-4|-|TRBD2|TRBV7-9
TGTGCCAGCAGTTTGCCTTGGGGAGGGCCGACCAAAAACATTCAGTACTTC
CASSLPWGGPTKNIQYF
>TRBJ1-5|once|-|TRBV7-8
TGTGCCAGCAGCCTCCAGGACAGAAATCAGCCCCAGCATTTT
CASSLQDRNQPQHF
>TRBJ2-3|-|-|TRBV7-9
TGTGCCAGCTCCTCTGAGGGAAGCACAGATACGCAGTATTTT
CASSSEGSTDTQYF
>TRBJ1-4|few|-|TRBV30
TGTGCCTGCTCCCGAGACAGCAATAATGAAAAACTGTTTTTT
CACSRDSNNEKLFF
>TRBJ1-1|-|-|TRBV6-5
TGTGCCAGCAGACGGGACGGGGAAGGGGGCACTGAAGCTTTCTTT
CASRRDGEGGTEAFF
>TRBJ2-1|-|TRBD2|TRBV25-1
TGTGCCAGCAGTGCCGCCGGGACTACCTACAATGAGCAGTTCTTC
CASSAAGTTYNEQFF
>TRBJ2-1|-|-|TRBV5-4
TGTGCCAGCAGCTTGTCAGGGGACAATGAGCAGTTCTTC
CASSLSGDNEQFF
>TRBJ2-5|-|TRBD1|TRBV7-7
TGTGCCAGCAGCCGGGACAGGGGGGAGACCCAGTACTTC
CASSRDRGETQYF
>TRBJ2-5|few|-|TRBV6-5
TGTGCCAGCAGTCCCGGACAGTCGCTGGAGACCCAGTACTTC
CASSPGQSLETQYF
>TRBJ1-2|-|-|TRBV29-1
TGCAGCGTTGTCAGCGGGGGGCTGGGTGGCTACACCTTC
CSVVSGGLGGYTF